The T cell receptor beta chain under discussion was sequenced for a study of control samples from healthy donors and cancer patients. Clones were read by immunoSEQ multiplex PCR, and TCRdb kept only the in-frame ones, dropping some. The sample consists of over 75,000 clones, 75% to 95% of them appearing once. This receptor was taken from a man aged 30 to 39 in good health. Sequencing input: blood.

CDR3 nucleotides: TGTGCCAGCAGTTGGATAGCAATTTCAGATGAGCAGTTCTTC. This encodes CASSWIAISDEQFF. The chain has TRBV28 and TRBJ2-1; no definite D call. The CDR3 contains 14 residues. Trimming took 4 bases from V and 8 from J, leaving 15 bases between them. The germline CDR1 and CDR2 sequences are MDHEN and SYDVKM.